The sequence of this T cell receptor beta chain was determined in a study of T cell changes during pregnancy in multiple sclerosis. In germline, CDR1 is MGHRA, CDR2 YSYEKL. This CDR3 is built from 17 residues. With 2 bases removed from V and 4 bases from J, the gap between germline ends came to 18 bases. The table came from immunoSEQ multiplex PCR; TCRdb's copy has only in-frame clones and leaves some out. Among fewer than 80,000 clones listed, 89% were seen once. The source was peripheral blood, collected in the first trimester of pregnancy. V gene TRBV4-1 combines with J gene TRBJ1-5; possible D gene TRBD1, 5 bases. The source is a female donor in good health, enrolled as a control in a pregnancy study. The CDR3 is CASSQRRGLEGNQPQHF. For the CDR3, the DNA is TGCGCCAGCAGCCAAAGGAGGGGTTTGGAGGGGAATCAGCCCCAGCATTTT.